This paragraph covers one TCR beta chain sequence. Its antigen is undetermined. The data stem from a study of shared clonotypes between healthy human individuals. Findings and caveats of the study: Estimated richness values were generally larger in naive subsets than in memory subsets.

The length of the CDR3 is 10 residues. Trimming shortened V by 3 bases and J by 11 bases, and 5 bases separated the two germline ends. The germline gives CDR1 DFQATT, CDR2 SNEGSKA (reference sequence). Adult donors, all healthy and HIV-negative, had no recent acute infections or vaccinations. The data were produced by immunoSEQ multiplex PCR, yet TCRdb's version contains in-frame clones alone and is incomplete. Of nearly 750,000 clones in the sample, 72% were seen once. The sequenced material came from memory CD4+ T cells sorted from blood. Subset noted: CD45RA-negative fraction. The chain carries TRBV20-1 and TRBJ1-6, with D unclear. The receptor was derived from a woman under 40 in good health. This CDR3 reads CSASRPPLHF. The CDR3 nucleotides read TGCAGTGCTAGCAGGCCACCCCTCCACTTT.